Listed here are 14 T cell receptor beta chains from one sample, sequenced in a study of monozygotic twins with inflammatory bowel disease. Reprocessing the 5' RACE reads, TCRdb reports a single entry for every CDR3 protein and omits DNA. This repertoire includes 400,000 to 500,000 distinct CDR3 sequences. The specimen was blood. The receptors originated from a human donor with ulcerative colitis or Crohn's disease, or a healthy co-twin of an affected twin (not recorded which).

CDR3 protein: CASSPQGSYYNEQFF. V usage is TRBV6-1 and J usage is TRBJ2-1; TCRdb returns TRBD1, unconfirmable since there is no DNA. CDR1 and CDR2 (germline): MNHNS, SASEGT. The CDR3 runs to 15 residues.

This chain joins TRBV5-1 and TRBJ1-1; the TCRdb call, TRBD1, lacks DNA for checking. Germline V gene sequence: CDR1 SGHRS, CDR2 YFSETQ. The length of the CDR3 is 16 residues. The CDR3 sequence is CASSFRSRDRDTEAFF.

The chain joins TRBV12-3 or TRBV12-4 to TRBJ2-3; TCRdb's D call of TRBD1 is untestable without DNA. The CDR3 length is 14 residues. The CDR3 loop reads CASSFGGQADTQYF.

This chain joins TRBV28 and TRBJ2-3; TCRdb reports TRBD2, a call that lacks DNA to check it against. The CDR3 covers 16 residues. Germline CDR1 is MDHEN and CDR2 is SYDVKM. The CDR3 sequence is CASSELAGGIADTQYF.

The chain has TRBV7-2 and TRBJ2-5; TCRdb calls TRBD1, which cannot be checked without DNA. Germline assignment: CDR1 SGHTA and CDR2 FQGNSA. The CDR3 length is 14 residues. CDR3 sequence: CASSPTGIVETQYF.

The chain is built from TRBV7-9 and TRBJ2-5; without DNA, the TCRdb call of TRBD1 cannot be checked. The CDR3 extends over 15 amino acids. Per the germline V gene, CDR1 is SEHNR and CDR2 is FQNEAQ (reference sequence). The CDR3 reads CASSQIDRAQETQYF.

The CDR3 loop is CASSPASETYNEQFF. This chain links TRBV9 with TRBJ2-1; TCRdb returns TRBD2, unconfirmable since there is no DNA. The germline V gene encodes CDR1 SGDLS and CDR2 YYNGEE. This CDR3 is 15 amino acids long.

V is TRBV14 and J is TRBJ2-6; TCRdb designates TRBD1, a call that cannot be tested without DNA. The germline V gene has CDR1 SGHDN and CDR2 FVKESK. CDR3 size: 19 residues. The CDR3 sequence: CASSQAPGRGAYGANVLTF.

The chain recombines TRBV19 with TRBJ2-1; TCRdb selects TRBD1, and the lack of DNA leaves this call unchecked. Germline V CDR1 and CDR2: LNHDA, SQIVND (reference sequence). The CDR3 spans 15 residues. The CDR3 loop is CASSSRLTGNNEQFF.

The genes are TRBV27 and TRBJ1-6; TCRdb picks TRBD1, but there is no DNA to check that call. This CDR3 region has 15 residues. Germline V CDR1 and CDR2: MNHEY, SMNVEV (reference sequence). The CDR3 spells CASSLEGGGNSPLHF.

This rearrangement joins TRBV4-3 to TRBJ2-2. This CDR3 has 15 amino acids. The germline gives CDR1 LGHNA, CDR2 YSLEER. CDR3 loop: CASSLGPSMAGELFF.

CDR3 in amino acids: CASSRDRGPVGDTEAFF. This rearrangement joins TRBV18 to TRBJ1-1; checking the TCRdb D call of TRBD1 is not possible without DNA. CDR1 and CDR2 (germline): KGHSH, LQKENI. The CDR3 is made up of 17 amino acids. Drawing the rest from reference TRBV18 and TRBJ1-1, the complete variable domain is NAGVMQNPRHLVRRRGQEARLRCSPMKGHSHVYWYRQLPEEGLKFMVYLQKENIIDESGMPKERFSAEFPKEGPSILRIQQVVRGDSAAYFCASSRDRGPVGDTEAFFGQGTRLTVV.

This chain links TRBV27 with TRBJ2-3; TCRdb reports TRBD2, a call that lacks DNA to check it against. The CDR3 has 16 residues. The germline CDR1 and CDR2 sequences are MNHEY and SMNVEV (reference sequence). This chain's CDR3 is CASSFGGRVFTDTQYF.

The V and J genes are TRBV27 and TRBJ2-1; absent DNA, TCRdb's TRBD2 call cannot be checked. CDR1 and CDR2 (germline): MNHEY, SMNVEV (reference sequence). CDR3 length: 17 amino acids. This CDR3 is CASSTRLAGDFHNEQFF.